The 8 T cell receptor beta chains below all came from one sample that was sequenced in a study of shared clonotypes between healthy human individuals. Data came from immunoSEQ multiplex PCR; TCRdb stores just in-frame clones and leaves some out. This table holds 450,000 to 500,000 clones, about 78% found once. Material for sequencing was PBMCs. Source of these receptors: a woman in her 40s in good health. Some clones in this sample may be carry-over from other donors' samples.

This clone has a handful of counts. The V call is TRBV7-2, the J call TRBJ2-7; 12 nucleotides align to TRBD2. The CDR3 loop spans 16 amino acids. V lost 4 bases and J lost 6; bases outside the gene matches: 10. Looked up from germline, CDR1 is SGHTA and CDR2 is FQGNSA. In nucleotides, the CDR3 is TGTGCCAGCAGCTCCCAATCGACTAGCGGGAGTGGCGAGCAGTACTTC. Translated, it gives CASSSQSTSGSGEQYF.

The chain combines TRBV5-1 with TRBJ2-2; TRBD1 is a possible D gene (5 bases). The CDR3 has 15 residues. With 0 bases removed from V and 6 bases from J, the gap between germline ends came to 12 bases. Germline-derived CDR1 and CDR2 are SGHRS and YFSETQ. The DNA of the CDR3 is TGCGCCAGCAGCTTGGGGCCAGGGCGGTCCGGGGAGCTGTTTTTT. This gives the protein CASSLGPGRSGELFF.

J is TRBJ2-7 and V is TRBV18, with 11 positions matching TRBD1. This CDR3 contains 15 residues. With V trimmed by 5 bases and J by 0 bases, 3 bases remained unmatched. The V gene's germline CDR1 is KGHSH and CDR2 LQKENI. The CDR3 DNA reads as TGTGCCAGCTCAGGAGGGACAGGGGGCTCCTACGAGCAGTACTTC. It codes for CASSGGTGGSYEQYF.

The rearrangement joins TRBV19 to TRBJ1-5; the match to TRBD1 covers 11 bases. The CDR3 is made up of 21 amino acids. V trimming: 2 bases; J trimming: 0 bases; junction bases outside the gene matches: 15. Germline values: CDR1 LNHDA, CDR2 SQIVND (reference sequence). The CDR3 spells CASSILPLDRGRSTSNQPQHF. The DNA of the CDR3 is TGTGCCAGTAGTATATTGCCATTGGACAGGGGGCGATCTACTAGCAATCAGCCCCAGCATTTT.

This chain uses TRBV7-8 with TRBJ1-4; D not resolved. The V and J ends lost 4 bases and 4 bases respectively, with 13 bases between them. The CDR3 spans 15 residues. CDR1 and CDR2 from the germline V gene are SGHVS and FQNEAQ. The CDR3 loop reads CASSWAAMDNEKLFF. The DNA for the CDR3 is TGTGCCAGCAGCTGGGCCGCAATGGATAATGAAAAACTGTTTTTT.

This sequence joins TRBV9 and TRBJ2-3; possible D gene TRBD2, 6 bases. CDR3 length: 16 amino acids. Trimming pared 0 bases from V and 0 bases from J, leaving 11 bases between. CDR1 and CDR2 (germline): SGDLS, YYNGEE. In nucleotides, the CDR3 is TGTGCCAGCAGCGTAGACGGGAGTCCCAGCACAGATACGCAGTATTTT. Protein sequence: CASSVDGSPSTDTQYF.

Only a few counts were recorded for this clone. Written as DNA, the CDR3 is TGTGCCAGCAGTTCCAGCGGGATATACGAGCAGTACTTC. Protein: CASSSSGIYEQYF. The genes are TRBV28 and TRBJ2-7; the match to TRBD2 covers 7 bases. CDR1 and CDR2 from the germline V gene are MDHEN and SYDVKM. This CDR3 contains 13 residues. Losses at the gene ends were 4 bases for V and 4 bases for J; bases not matched to a gene: 4.

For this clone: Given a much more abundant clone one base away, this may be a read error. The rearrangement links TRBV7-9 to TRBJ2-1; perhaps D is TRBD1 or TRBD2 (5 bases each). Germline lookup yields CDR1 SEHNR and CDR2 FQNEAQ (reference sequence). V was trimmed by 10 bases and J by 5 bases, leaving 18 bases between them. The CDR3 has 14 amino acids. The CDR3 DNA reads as TGTGCCACCGAGGACGGGGCGTTTAACAATGAGCAGTTCTTC. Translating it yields CATEDGAFNNEQFF.